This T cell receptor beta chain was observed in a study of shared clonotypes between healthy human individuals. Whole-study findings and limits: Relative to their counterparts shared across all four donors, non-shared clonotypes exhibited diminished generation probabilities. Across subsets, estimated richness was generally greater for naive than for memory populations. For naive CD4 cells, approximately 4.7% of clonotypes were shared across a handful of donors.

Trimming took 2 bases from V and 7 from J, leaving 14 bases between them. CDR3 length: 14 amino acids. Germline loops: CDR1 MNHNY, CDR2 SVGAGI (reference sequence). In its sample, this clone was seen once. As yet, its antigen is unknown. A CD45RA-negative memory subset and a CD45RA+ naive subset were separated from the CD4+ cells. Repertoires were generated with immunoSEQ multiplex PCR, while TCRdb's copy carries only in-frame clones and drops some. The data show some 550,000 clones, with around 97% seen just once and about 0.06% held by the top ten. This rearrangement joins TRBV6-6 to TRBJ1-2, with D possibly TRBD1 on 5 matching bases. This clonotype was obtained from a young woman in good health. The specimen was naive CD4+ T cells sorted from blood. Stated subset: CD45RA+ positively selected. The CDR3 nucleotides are TGTGCCAGCAGTTACACGGCCAGGGTGGGTGGCTACACCTTC. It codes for CASSYTARVGGYTF.